These 7 T cell receptor beta chains share one sample of origin, sequenced in a study of cytomegalovirus exposure and HLA in healthy donors. PCR was performed using 60 Vbeta and 13 Jbeta primers. Produced via immunoSEQ multiplex PCR; TCRdb's table is partial and in-frame only. This sample carries around 250,000 clones, about 86% of them seen once, and the ten largest clones take around 8.6%. Sequenced: PBMCs. These receptors were obtained from a woman aged 55-69 years in good health and CMV-seropositive.

The chain couples TRBV5-1 to TRBJ2-1; D unclear. Per the germline V gene, CDR1 is SGHRS and CDR2 is YFSETQ. V was clipped by 5 bases and J by 7 bases, with 10 bases between them. The CDR3 is 12 amino acids. CDR3 nucleotides: TGCGCCAGCAGTTCCCAACGGAATGAGCAGTTCTTC. This sequence encodes CASSSQRNEQFF.

The chain employs TRBV5-5 and TRBJ2-7, with a weak D call TRBD1 (6 bases). This CDR3 comprises 14 residues. Germline CDR1 is SGHKS and CDR2 is YYEKEE (reference sequence). V was shortened by 0 bases and J by 5 bases, with 12 bases between the two germline ends. Here the CDR3 DNA reads TGTGCCAGCAGCTTGGGGCAGGGGACCAACGAGCAGTACTTC. This translates into CASSLGQGTNEQYF.

This chain joins TRBV10-1 and TRBJ2-2; 8 bases line up with TRBD2. Per the germline V gene, CDR1 is WNHNN and CDR2 is SYGVQD (reference sequence). Trimming at V came to 0 bases and at J to 4 bases, leaving 4 bases not matched to a gene. The CDR3 covers 16 residues. The CDR3 region is CASSESPGRGTGELFF. CDR3 nucleotide sequence: TGCGCCAGCAGTGAGTCTCCCGGGAGGGGCACCGGGGAGCTGTTTTTT.

The V gene is TRBV27, the J gene TRBJ2-1; 9 bases are shared with TRBD2. The V and J ends lost 2 bases and 5 bases, in that order; junction bases with no gene match: 4. The CDR3 runs to 15 residues. The germline V gene encodes CDR1 MNHEY and CDR2 SMNVEV (reference sequence). The CDR3 DNA reads TGTGCCAGCAGTTTACCGGCGGGAGGGCACAATGAGCAGTTCTTC. Translating gives CASSLPAGGHNEQFF.

The rearrangement links TRBV23-1 to TRBJ2-1; possible D gene TRBD1, 5 bases. TRBV23-1 has ORF status, its function being uncertain. V was clipped by 2 bases and J by 8 bases, with 13 bases between them. This CDR3 has 14 residues. CDR3 region: CASSQAGCTDEQFF. In DNA, the CDR3 is TGCGCCAGCAGTCAAGCAGGGTGTACAGATGAGCAGTTCTTC.

As concerns this clone: This sample includes further DNA sequences coding for the same CDR3. Here the CDR3 reads CASSLRTDYEQYF. The CDR3 DNA sequence: TGTGCCAGCAGCTTAAGGACAGACTACGAGCAGTACTTC. This sequence joins TRBV11-3 and TRBJ2-7, with TRBD1 as a possible D gene (6 bases). Looked up from germline, CDR1 is SGHNT and CDR2 is YENEEA. V was pared by 2 bases and J by 3 bases, with 8 bases between. The CDR3 has 13 amino acids.

A single count supports this clone. This rearrangement joins TRBV5-1 to TRBJ1-5, with D perhaps TRBD1 (6 bases). V gave up 0 bases and J gave up 3 bases, with 10 bases separating them. Germline CDR1 and CDR2: SGHRS and YFSETQ. This CDR3 region has 15 residues. The CDR3 nucleotides read TGCGCCAGCAGCTTGGAACAGGGCCCCAATCAGCCCCAGCATTTT. It codes for CASSLEQGPNQPQHF.